The following is a T cell receptor (beta chain) sequence with its context. Germline-derived CDR1 and CDR2 are SGHNT and YYREEE (reference sequence). V dropped 4 bases and J dropped 10; count of bases not matched to a gene: 11. This CDR3 is built from 14 residues. This sample was taken from a study of blood T cell repertoires in COVID-19. Some clones are missing from TCRdb's copy, which holds only in-frame ones; the method was immunoSEQ multiplex PCR. The sample includes roughly 190,000 clones, roughly 82% of them seen just once. The clonotype comes from a woman aged 60-75 years with COVID-19, enrolled during active disease. The V and J genes are TRBV5-4 and TRBJ2-4; 7 bases match TRBD2. The sequencing input was peripheral blood. CDR3 in DNA: TGTGCCAGCAGCGTGGAAGCGGGGCCGGGGATTCAGTACTTC. Protein product: CASSVEAGPGIQYF. The full variable domain, in which reference TRBV5-4 and TRBJ2-4 provide the parts outside the CDR3, is ETGVTQSPTHLIKTRGQQVTLRCSSQSGHNTVSWYQQALGQGPQFIFQYYREEENGRGNFPPRFSGLQFPNYSSELNVNALELDDSALYLCASSVEAGPGIQYFGAGTRLSVL.